The entry below gives a single T cell receptor (beta chain) sequence along with its context. Its target is unknown. Coverage ceases 3 residues before the CDR3 finishes, and the germline J gene fills in the end. The sample belongs to a study of Tregs in tolerant kidney transplant recipients. General study findings and limits: The most relevant donor-specific Treg TCRbeta repertoire apparently came from expansion with activated donor B cells. Changing PCR primers prevented nucleotide comparison between some patients' samples.

The nonmyeloablative bone marrow transplants came from related graft donors, with transient mixed chimerism. Unstimulated regulatory T cells (CD4+CD25+CD127-), CD4+CD25- non-regulatory cells, CD4 and CD8 cells were FACS-sorted from thawed PBMCs. Assay: immunoSEQ multiplex PCR; the TCRdb copy retains only in-frame clones and omits some. Listed are some 11,000 clones; roughly 27% falls within the top ten. The CDR3 has 12 residues. V was clipped by 4 bases and J by 9 bases; unmatched bases: 1. The germline V gene has CDR1 SGHVS and CDR2 FNYEAQ. This sample comprised CD8+ T cells from blood (PBMCs), obtained 24 months after the transplant. This TCR was sampled from a human patient who received a combined kidney and bone marrow transplant. Certain T cells may be donor cells from the graft. The chain couples TRBV7-6 to TRBJ2-1; 9 bases align to TRBD1. The DNA read from the CDR3 is TGTGCCAGCAGCTCGACAGGGGGTGAG. This sequence encodes CASSSTGGE. The entire CDR3 is CASSSTGGEQFF.